The rows below give T cell receptor beta chains drawn from one sample of a study of T cells in localized non-small cell lung cancer. Libraries were prepared by immunoSEQ multiplex PCR; TCRdb keeps only in-frame clonotypes and omits some of them. Among approximately 30,000 clones listed, approximately 90% were seen once. The source material was peripheral blood mononuclear cells, sampled before any cancer treatment. All receptors derive from an older female donor with stage II lung adenocarcinoma. Both conserved end residues are part of each CDR3. The order of the fields is clone size, J gene, V gene, D gene, CDR3 protein, CDR3 DNA. A D gene is named only where the DNA matches it firmly. Clone size appears in some rows only: once, few, many, or a class for an expanded clone.

clone size: .; J gene: TRBJ1-4; V gene: TRBV10-3; D gene: .; CDR3 protein: CAISGGGGYEKLFF; CDR3 DNA: TGTGCCATCAGTGGAGGGGGGGGCTATGAAAAACTGTTTTTT
clone size: .; J gene: TRBJ2-2; V gene: TRBV6-1; D gene: TRBD2; CDR3 protein: CASSATSGGTGELFF; CDR3 DNA: TGTGCCAGCAGTGCGACTAGCGGGGGGACCGGGGAGCTGTTTTTT
clone size: .; J gene: TRBJ1-4; V gene: TRBV7-7; D gene: .; CDR3 protein: CASSSSGGSVNEKLFF; CDR3 DNA: TGTGCCAGCAGCTCCAGCGGCGGCTCAGTTAATGAAAAACTGTTTTTT
clone size: once; J gene: TRBJ2-3; V gene: TRBV6-6; D gene: .; CDR3 protein: CASSSQQDTQYF; CDR3 DNA: TGTGCCAGCAGTTCCCAGCAAGATACGCAGTATTTT
clone size: .; J gene: TRBJ1-5; V gene: TRBV14; D gene: TRBD1; CDR3 protein: CASSLQGQGRGQPQHF; CDR3 DNA: TGTGCCAGCAGCCTCCAGGGACAGGGGAGAGGGCAGCCCCAGCATTTT
clone size: .; J gene: TRBJ2-5; V gene: TRBV7-9; D gene: TRBD2; CDR3 protein: CASRTTSGARRETQYF; CDR3 DNA: TGTGCCAGCAGAACGACTAGCGGGGCCCGACGGGAGACCCAGTACTTC
clone size: .; J gene: TRBJ1-5; V gene: TRBV7-8; D gene: .; CDR3 protein: CASSLVATRSNQPQHF; CDR3 DNA: TGTGCCAGCAGCTTAGTAGCCACCCGAAGCAATCAGCCCCAGCATTTT
clone size: .; J gene: TRBJ2-7; V gene: TRBV5-6; D gene: .; CDR3 protein: CASSRMGKYEQYF; CDR3 DNA: TGTGCCAGCAGCCGCATGGGGAAATACGAGCAGTACTTC
clone size: .; J gene: TRBJ2-6; V gene: TRBV28; D gene: .; CDR3 protein: CASSSRGAGANVLTF; CDR3 DNA: TGTGCCAGCAGTTCCCGGGGCGCTGGGGCCAACGTCCTGACTTTC
clone size: few; J gene: TRBJ2-3; V gene: TRBV11-2; D gene: .; CDR3 protein: CASSLSGGRGVDTQYF; CDR3 DNA: TGTGCCAGCAGCTTAAGCGGGGGCAGGGGGGTGGATACGCAGTATTTT
clone size: few; J gene: TRBJ2-2; V gene: TRBV6-5; D gene: .; CDR3 protein: CASSYSTGQLFF; CDR3 DNA: TGTGCCAGCAGTTACTCGACGGGACAGCTGTTTTTT
clone size: .; J gene: TRBJ2-1; V gene: TRBV7-2; D gene: .; CDR3 protein: CASSPRFEQFF; CDR3 DNA: TGTGCCAGCAGCCCCAGGTTCGAGCAGTTCTTC
clone size: .; J gene: TRBJ1-1; V gene: TRBV7-9; D gene: .; CDR3 protein: CASSAGGGSTEAFF; CDR3 DNA: TGTGCCAGCAGCGCCGGAGGGGGGAGCACTGAAGCTTTCTTT
clone size: .; J gene: TRBJ1-6; V gene: TRBV5-6; D gene: TRBD1; CDR3 protein: CASSLWTGGIYNSPLHF; CDR3 DNA: TGTGCCAGCAGCTTGTGGACAGGGGGCATCTATAATTCACCCCTCCACTTT
clone size: .; J gene: TRBJ1-4; V gene: TRBV7-2; D gene: .; CDR3 protein: CASSLAGNNEKLFF; CDR3 DNA: TGTGCCAGCAGCTTAGCAGGGAACAACGAAAAACTGTTTTTT
clone size: .; J gene: TRBJ1-5; V gene: TRBV4-1; D gene: TRBD1; CDR3 protein: CASTAGGTGGFGNQPQHF; CDR3 DNA: TGCGCCAGCACCGCCGGAGGGACAGGGGGCTTTGGCAATCAGCCCCAGCATTTT
clone size: .; J gene: TRBJ1-1; V gene: TRBV5-6; D gene: .; CDR3 protein: CASSYTGMNTEAFF; CDR3 DNA: TGTGCCAGCAGCTACACAGGGATGAACACTGAAGCTTTCTTT
clone size: .; J gene: TRBJ2-7; V gene: TRBV19; D gene: TRBD2; CDR3 protein: CASSMGLAGEKYEQYF; CDR3 DNA: TGTGCCAGTAGTATGGGGCTAGCGGGAGAAAAGTACGAGCAGTACTTC
clone size: .; J gene: TRBJ2-3; V gene: TRBV16; D gene: .; CDR3 protein: CASSTNAYQGTQYF; CDR3 DNA: TGTGCCAGCAGTACTAACGCCTACCAGGGTACGCAGTATTTT
clone size: .; J gene: TRBJ1-2; V gene: TRBV29-1; D gene: .; CDR3 protein: CSVSQSLVGYGYTF; CDR3 DNA: TGCAGCGTCTCACAGTCTCTGGTGGGCTATGGCTACACCTTC
clone size: .; J gene: TRBJ2-3; V gene: TRBV5-1; D gene: .; CDR3 protein: CASSFENAADTQYF; CDR3 DNA: TGCGCCAGCAGCTTCGAAAACGCCGCGGATACGCAGTATTTT
clone size: .; J gene: TRBJ2-1; V gene: TRBV7-2; D gene: .; CDR3 protein: CASSLVGQGGLEQFF; CDR3 DNA: TGTGCCAGCAGCTTAGTAGGGCAGGGGGGTCTTGAGCAGTTCTTC
clone size: .; J gene: TRBJ2-7; V gene: TRBV29-1; D gene: .; CDR3 protein: CSVVAGKYEQYF; CDR3 DNA: TGCAGCGTTGTCGCAGGGAAATACGAGCAGTACTTC
clone size: .; J gene: TRBJ1-2; V gene: TRBV7-2; D gene: .; CDR3 protein: CASSPLSGPRYGYTF; CDR3 DNA: TGTGCCAGCAGCCCTCTCTCAGGGCCCCGCTATGGCTACACCTTC
clone size: .; J gene: TRBJ1-1; V gene: TRBV2; D gene: .; CDR3 protein: CASSERAGTEAFF; CDR3 DNA: TGTGCCAGCAGTGAAAGGGCGGGCACTGAAGCTTTCTTT
clone size: .; J gene: TRBJ2-2; V gene: TRBV4-3; D gene: .; CDR3 protein: CASSQENTGELFF; CDR3 DNA: TGCGCCAGCAGCCAAGAAAACACCGGGGAGCTGTTTTTT
clone size: .; J gene: TRBJ1-2; V gene: TRBV28; D gene: .; CDR3 protein: CASSLGQARLLHGYTF; CDR3 DNA: TGTGCCAGCAGTTTAGGCCAGGCCCGATTGCTTCATGGCTACACCTTC
clone size: .; J gene: TRBJ2-2; V gene: TRBV29-1; D gene: .; CDR3 protein: CSVGTGTGELFF; CDR3 DNA: TGCAGCGTTGGGACCGGCACCGGGGAGCTGTTTTTT
clone size: .; J gene: TRBJ2-7; V gene: TRBV25-1; D gene: TRBD1; CDR3 protein: CASSESGQLFTDEQYF; CDR3 DNA: TGTGCCAGCAGTGAATCGGGACAGCTTTTTACCGACGAGCAGTACTTC
clone size: .; J gene: TRBJ2-1; V gene: TRBV9; D gene: .; CDR3 protein: CASSVGSRGDYNEQFF; CDR3 DNA: TGTGCCAGCAGCGTAGGGAGTCGCGGGGATTACAATGAGCAGTTCTTC
clone size: .; J gene: TRBJ2-4; V gene: TRBV4-3; D gene: .; CDR3 protein: CASSQGISLGHIQYF; CDR3 DNA: TGCGCCAGCAGCCAAGGAATCTCCCTGGGGCACATTCAGTACTTC
clone size: .; J gene: TRBJ1-6; V gene: TRBV28; D gene: .; CDR3 protein: CASRNSPSEGSPLHF; CDR3 DNA: TGTGCCAGCAGGAATAGCCCCTCAGAGGGATCACCCCTCCACTTT
clone size: .; J gene: TRBJ1-1; V gene: TRBV7-9; D gene: .; CDR3 protein: CASSSKGDTEAFF; CDR3 DNA: TGTGCCAGCAGCTCCAAGGGGGACACTGAAGCTTTCTTT
clone size: .; J gene: TRBJ2-5; V gene: TRBV7-9; D gene: TRBD2; CDR3 protein: CASSYSQGLAVETQYF; CDR3 DNA: TGTGCCAGCAGTTACAGTCAAGGACTAGCCGTGGAGACCCAGTACTTC
clone size: .; J gene: TRBJ1-2; V gene: TRBV9; D gene: .; CDR3 protein: CASSVAVQGTGGYTF; CDR3 DNA: TGTGCCAGCAGCGTAGCCGTTCAGGGTACCGGTGGCTACACCTTC
clone size: .; J gene: TRBJ1-6; V gene: TRBV19; D gene: TRBD1; CDR3 protein: CASSMGQRQIGSPLHF; CDR3 DNA: TGTGCCAGTAGTATGGGACAGCGCCAGATAGGTTCACCCCTCCACTTT
clone size: .; J gene: TRBJ1-5; V gene: TRBV5-1; D gene: .; CDR3 protein: CASSLGEGVGYQPQHF; CDR3 DNA: TGCGCCAGCAGCTTGGGCGAGGGAGTGGGTTATCAGCCCCAGCATTTT
clone size: .; J gene: TRBJ1-2; V gene: TRBV28; D gene: TRBD1; CDR3 protein: CASSSFSGTGFGGYTF; CDR3 DNA: TGTGCCAGCAGTTCCTTCTCCGGGACAGGGTTTGGCGGCTACACCTTC
clone size: few; J gene: TRBJ2-1; V gene: TRBV5-1; D gene: .; CDR3 protein: CASSLQSSYNEQFF; CDR3 DNA: TGCGCCAGCAGCTTGCAGAGCTCCTACAATGAGCAGTTCTTC
clone size: .; J gene: TRBJ2-1; V gene: TRBV4-3; D gene: TRBD1; CDR3 protein: CASSSGQPGPNEQFF; CDR3 DNA: TGCGCCAGCAGCTCGGGACAGCCGGGTCCCAATGAGCAGTTCTTC
clone size: once; J gene: TRBJ1-5; V gene: TRBV27; D gene: TRBD1; CDR3 protein: CASSYAGTGGVWDQPQHF; CDR3 DNA: TGTGCCAGCAGTTACGCCGGGACAGGGGGCGTCTGGGATCAGCCCCAGCATTTT
clone size: .; J gene: TRBJ2-5; V gene: TRBV28; D gene: TRBD1; CDR3 protein: CASSFIRGTGEETQYF; CDR3 DNA: TGTGCCAGCAGCTTTATTCGAGGGACAGGGGAAGAGACCCAGTACTTC
clone size: .; J gene: TRBJ2-5; V gene: TRBV5-1; D gene: TRBD1; CDR3 protein: CASSLSGRGQKETQYF; CDR3 DNA: TGCGCCAGCAGCTTATCGGGCAGGGGGCAGAAGGAGACCCAGTACTTC
clone size: .; J gene: TRBJ2-3; V gene: TRBV9; D gene: .; CDR3 protein: CASSVGFGTDNPSGPSTDTQYF; CDR3 DNA: TGTGCCAGCAGCGTAGGTTTCGGGACAGACAACCCTAGCGGCCCCAGCACAGATACGCAGTATTTT
clone size: .; J gene: TRBJ1-1; V gene: TRBV18; D gene: TRBD1; CDR3 protein: CASSPLPSDRGGTEAFF; CDR3 DNA: TGTGCCAGCTCACCACTCCCATCGGACAGGGGCGGCACTGAAGCTTTCTTT
clone size: .; J gene: TRBJ2-2; V gene: TRBV7-8; D gene: .; CDR3 protein: CASSWMNTGELFF; CDR3 DNA: TGTGCCAGCAGCTGGATGAACACCGGGGAGCTGTTTTTT
clone size: .; J gene: TRBJ1-5; V gene: TRBV6-5; D gene: TRBD1; CDR3 protein: CASRRTGEGNQPQHF; CDR3 DNA: TGTGCCAGCAGACGTACAGGGGAGGGCAATCAGCCCCAGCATTTT